Sequencing of this TCR beta chain was carried out in a study of regulatory T cells in long-lasting Graves disease. Specified time point: newly diagnosed GD, antithyroid drugs for less than 3 months. Researchers made the TCR library from RNA that was extracted from PBMCs. Assembly of TCR beta libraries relied on iRepertoire HTBI primers together with Arm-PCR of CDR3 regions. TCRdb used MiXCR to reprocess the multiplex PCR reads, holding one entry per CDR3 protein. The sample consists of about 470,000 distinct CDR3 sequences, more than 13% of them appearing once. Separately, the same data were catalogued under a study of T cells in Graves' hyperthyroidism and ophthalmopathy. That report notes: Most thyroid clonotypes with frequency above 0.001 were detected in blood.

The sequencing here drew on peripheral blood mononuclear cells (PBMCs), taken at new diagnosis, from a patient treated with antithyroid drugs. The TCR comes from a woman aged 30 to 39 with Graves disease.

The DNA for the CDR3 is TGTGCCAGCAGCTTTGGACTAGCGGGATTTGAGCAGTACTTC. Encoded protein: CASSFGLAGFEQYF. The rearrangement joins TRBV7-9 to TRBJ2-5; 12 nucleotides agree with TRBD2. Germline loops: CDR1 SEHNR, CDR2 FQNEAQ (reference sequence). Unmatched junction bases numbered 7, after V lost 3 bases and J lost 11 bases. The CDR3 has 14 amino acids.